These 15 T cell receptor beta chains originate from one sample sequenced in a study of glioma-infiltrating T cells after dendritic cell vaccination. Method: immunoSEQ multiplex PCR; TCRdb's copy keeps in-frame clones and lacks some. This table holds around 96,000 clones, 79% found once. The sample in question was blood, obtained before dendritic cell vaccination. All receptors derive from a human donor with glioblastoma.

The chain carries TRBV5-1 and TRBJ2-3; TRBD2 matches 9 bases. With V trimmed by 0 bases and J by 7 bases, 6 bases remained unmatched. Germline CDR1 is SGHRS and CDR2 is YFSETQ. The CDR3 length is 15 residues. Written as DNA, the CDR3 is TGCGCCAGCAGCTTGGGAGGACTAGCGCCCAATACGCAGTATTTT. Protein sequence: CASSLGGLAPNTQYF.

This chain connects TRBV7-3 to TRBJ2-3, with TRBD2 matching 8 bases. With V trimmed by 3 bases and J by 6 bases, 2 bases remained unmatched. The germline gives CDR1 SGHTA, CDR2 FQGTGA. The CDR3 extends over 13 amino acids. CDR3 residues: CASSLGLEDTQYF. The CDR3 region has the DNA TGTGCCAGCAGCTTGGGACTAGAGGATACGCAGTATTTT.

The rearrangement joins TRBV9 to TRBJ2-2; D remains unclear. Germline V gene data show CDR1 as SGDLS and CDR2 as YYNGEE. The V gene lost 0 bases and the J gene lost 2 bases, with 5 bases spanning the gap. This CDR3 spans 14 amino acids. The DNA of the CDR3 is TGTGCCAGCAGCGTAGTCCCTAACACCGGGGAGCTGTTTTTT. Translation gives CASSVVPNTGELFF.

CDR3 loop: CASSLRGQGSYEQYF. The CDR3 DNA is TGCGCCAGCAGCCTCCGGGGACAGGGATCATACGAGCAGTACTTC. The V gene is TRBV4-1, the J gene TRBJ2-7, with TRBD1 identical over 9 bases. CDR1 MGHRA and CDR2 YSYEKL come from the germline V gene. The V and J ends lost 4 bases and 4 bases, in that order; junction bases with no gene match: 8. The CDR3 is made up of 15 amino acids.

The chain recombines TRBV2 with TRBJ1-1; no clear D gene. The V end was cut by 4 bases, the J end by 0 bases, with 12 bases between. Germline lookup yields CDR1 SNHLY and CDR2 FYNNEI. This CDR3 contains 15 residues. CDR3 sequence reads: CASSVHSIMNTEAFF. The CDR3 bases are TGTGCCAGCAGTGTTCACAGCATAATGAACACTGAAGCTTTCTTT.

V usage is TRBV5-1 and J usage is TRBJ2-2, with TRBD1 matching 11 bases. From germline, CDR1 is SGHRS and CDR2 YFSETQ. V gave up 2 bases and J gave up 4 bases; unmatched junction bases: 7. The CDR3 has 17 residues. The CDR3 DNA is TGCGCCAGCAGCTTTCCAACCGGGACAGGGGGCACCGGGGAGCTGTTTTTT. It encodes CASSFPTGTGGTGELFF.

The CDR3 protein is CASSLHRGTYEQYF. For the CDR3, the DNA is TGTGCCAGCAGCCTTCACAGGGGGACCTACGAGCAGTACTTC. The chain combines TRBV5-4 with TRBJ2-7; 8 bases are shared with TRBD1. This CDR3 contains 14 residues. Germline assignment: CDR1 SGHNT and CDR2 YYREEE (reference sequence). The trim removed 4 bases at V and 2 bases at J, leaving 5 bases unmatched. Filled out from reference TRBV5-4 and TRBJ2-7, the complete variable domain reads ETGVTQSPTHLIKTRGQQVTLRCSSQSGHNTVSWYQQALGQGPQFIFQYYREEENGRGNFPPRFSGLQFPNYSSELNVNALELDDSALYLCASSLHRGTYEQYFGPGTRLTVT.

The V call is TRBV28, the J call TRBJ2-3; a weak D match, TRBD2 (6 bases). V lost 5 bases and J lost 2, with 14 bases in between. The CDR3 has 15 amino acids. Germline V lookup: CDR1 MDHEN, CDR2 SYDVKM. CDR3 sequence reads: CASSIRDWDTDTQYF. The CDR3 DNA reads as TGTGCCAGCAGTATCCGGGACTGGGACACAGATACGCAGTATTTT.

This chain joins TRBV30 and TRBJ2-6; a weak D match, TRBD1 (6 bases). Germline V gene sequence: CDR1 GTSNPN, CDR2 SVGIG (reference sequence). The CDR3 contains 17 residues. Trimming took off 1 base at V and 5 bases at J, with 18 bases between the two ends. The CDR3 sequence is CAWSASGHLLRANVLTF. CDR3 coding DNA: TGTGCCTGGAGTGCCTCGGGACACCTTTTAAGGGCCAACGTCCTGACTTTC.

The chain carries TRBV7-2 and TRBJ1-3; D gene unclear. The CDR3 totals 13 residues. Germline V gene lookup returns CDR1 SGHTA and CDR2 FQGNSA. Trimming took 3 bases from V and 4 from J, leaving 7 bases between them. In DNA form, the CDR3 reads TGTGCCAGCAGCTTTGGGCCAGGAAACACCATATATTTT. Protein: CASSFGPGNTIYF. Full variable domain (missing parts from reference TRBV7-2 and TRBJ1-3): GAGVSQSPSNKVTEKGKDVELRCDPISGHTALYWYRQSLGQGLEFLIYFQGNSAPDKSGLPSDRFSAERTGGSVSTLTIQRTQQEDSAVYLCASSFGPGNTIYFGEGSWLTVV.

This clone has a handful of counts. The chain combines TRBV2 with TRBJ2-3, with 8 bases matching TRBD2. Germline V lookup: CDR1 SNHLY, CDR2 FYNNEI. This CDR3 is built from 18 residues. With V trimmed by 3 bases and J by 0 bases, 11 bases remained unmatched. The CDR3 protein is CASSDLGGGFSSTDTQYF. The CDR3 nucleotides read TGTGCCAGCAGTGACCTCGGCGGGGGGTTTTCTAGCACAGATACGCAGTATTTT.

This rearrangement joins TRBV6-1 to TRBJ2-3, with a tentative D call TRBD1 (6 bases). Germline V gene lookup returns CDR1 MNHNS and CDR2 SASEGT. V lost 6 bases to trimming and J lost 2 bases, with 15 bases between them. The CDR3 has 15 residues. The chain's CDR3 is CASRRTAMITDTQYF. CDR3 coding DNA: TGTGCCAGCAGAAGGACAGCGATGATCACAGATACGCAGTATTTT.

This chain joins TRBV27 and TRBJ1-2, with 7 nucleotides matching TRBD1. Losses at the gene ends were 2 bases for V and 6 bases for J; bases not matched to a gene: 9. Germline V CDR1 and CDR2: MNHEY, SMNVEV (reference sequence). The CDR3 runs 15 residues. The CDR3 DNA sequence: TGTGCCAGCAGTTTACGTTCAAGGGGGCAGGATGGCTACACCTTC. Protein product: CASSLRSRGQDGYTF.

This clone appeared a few times. The V gene is TRBV6-5, the J gene TRBJ1-6, with 7 bases aligning to TRBD1. V shed 2 bases, J shed 7 bases, and the junction held 2 bases outside the gene matches. The CDR3 consists of 14 residues. CDR1 and CDR2 (germline): MNHEY, SVGAGI. CDR3 in amino acids: CASSYGQANSPLHF. CDR3 coding DNA: TGTGCCAGCAGTTACGGACAGGCGAATTCACCCCTCCACTTT.

The gene calls are TRBV6-5 and TRBJ1-5; D is perhaps TRBD1 (6 bases). This CDR3 contains 15 residues. V was pared by 4 bases and J by 3 bases, with 13 bases between. Germline V lookup: CDR1 MNHEY, CDR2 SVGAGI. CDR3: CASSSLRDTNQPQHF. CDR3 nucleotides: TGTGCCAGCAGTTCCCTTAGGGACACCAATCAGCCCCAGCATTTT.